The 30 T cell receptor beta chains given below trace back to one sample, sequenced in a study of blood T cell repertoires in COVID-19. Assay used: immunoSEQ multiplex PCR; TCRdb lists only in-frame clones, some missing. This table has roughly 100,000 clones, over 70% appearing once. The sample taken for sequencing was peripheral blood. The receptors come from a human donor in a cohort sampled during active COVID-19.

CDR3 loop: CASSLALAGVYEQYF. The CDR3, as DNA: TGCGCCAGCAGCTTGGCACTAGCGGGGGTCTACGAGCAGTACTTC. The chain combines TRBV5-1 with TRBJ2-7; 11 bases map to TRBD2. This CDR3 comprises 15 residues. After removal of 0 bases from V and 3 bases from J, the junction contained 2 bases not matched to a gene. Germline CDR1 is SGHRS and CDR2 is YFSETQ.

V is TRBV28 and J is TRBJ2-7; D may be TRBD1 (6 bases). Germline V gene sequence: CDR1 MDHEN, CDR2 SYDVKM. This CDR3 has 14 residues. The V end lost 3 bases, the J end lost 1 base, and 10 bases lay between the germline ends. The chain's CDR3 is CASSFVRGSYEQYF. The CDR3 DNA is TGTGCCAGCAGTTTCGTAAGGGGGTCCTACGAGCAGTACTTC.

The CDR3 loop reads CASSRTDEGELFF. In DNA, the CDR3 is TGTGCCAGCAGCCGGACTGACGAGGGGGAGCTGTTTTTT. J is TRBJ2-2 and V is TRBV9; a possible D gene is TRBD2 (5 bases). V was cut by 4 bases and J by 8 bases, with 12 bases left in between. The CDR3 is 13 residues long. The germline CDR1 and CDR2 sequences are SGDLS and YYNGEE.

V is TRBV7-9 and J is TRBJ1-6, with 8 bases identical to TRBD1. The V and J ends lost 5 bases and 5 bases, in that order; junction bases with no gene match: 8. This CDR3 region has 16 residues. CDR1 and CDR2 (germline): SEHNR, FQNEAQ (reference sequence). CDR3 nucleotides: TGTGCCAGCAGCCCCATGCAGGGGGCTCATAATTCACCCCTCCACTTT. Amino acid sequence: CASSPMQGAHNSPLHF.

This chain connects TRBV2 to TRBJ2-2; 9 bases match TRBD2. V shed 3 bases and J 7 bases; nucleotides not matched to a gene: 3. Germline loops: CDR1 SNHLY, CDR2 FYNNEI. The CDR3 has 14 residues. This chain's CDR3 is CASSEASGIGELFF. CDR3 bases: TGTGCCAGCAGTGAGGCTAGCGGGATCGGGGAGCTGTTTTTT.

This clone was detected only once. This chain uses TRBV7-9 with TRBJ2-6; 9 positions match TRBD1. Trimming cost V 5 bases and J 0 bases; bases outside gene matches: 5. Germline loops: CDR1 SEHNR, CDR2 FQNEAQ (reference sequence). This CDR3 spans 17 amino acids. The CDR3: CASSRPGQGSGANVLTF. The DNA for the CDR3 is TGTGCCAGCAGCCGGCCGGGACAGGGCTCTGGGGCCAACGTCCTGACTTTC. The entire variable domain, with the rest obtained from reference TRBV7-9 and TRBJ2-6, is as follows: DTGVSQNPRHKITKRGQNVTFRCDPISEHNRLYWYRQTLGQGPEFLTYFQNEAQLEKSRLLSDRFSAERPKGSFSTLEIQRTEQGDSAMYLCASSRPGQGSGANVLTFGAGSRLTVL.

This clone occurred once. V and J are TRBV2 and TRBJ2-7; possible D gene TRBD1, 6 bases. V was shortened by 7 bases and J by 7 bases, with 17 bases between the two germline ends. Germline assignment: CDR1 SNHLY and CDR2 FYNNEI. This CDR3 spans 13 amino acids. The CDR3 sequence is CASNLRQVVEQYF. Written as DNA, the CDR3 is TGTGCCAGCAACCTTAGACAGGTTGTAGAGCAGTACTTC.

V usage is TRBV5-1 and J usage is TRBJ2-7; 7 bases line up with TRBD2. Germline-derived CDR1 and CDR2 are SGHRS and YFSETQ. J gave up 6 bases and V 4 bases, and 13 bases lay outside the gene matches. The CDR3 is 15 amino acids. The CDR3 DNA reads as TGCGCCAGCAGCCCGAGGGGAGGGAATCCCTCCGAGCAGTACTTC. Encoded protein: CASSPRGGNPSEQYF.

The CDR3 loop reads CASSLDGGTEAFF. CDR3 nucleotide sequence: TGTGCCAGCAGCTTAGACGGGGGCACTGAAGCTTTCTTT. The chain is built from TRBV11-1 and TRBJ1-1, with D perhaps TRBD1 (5 bases). The CDR3 runs to 13 residues. The germline V and J ends were trimmed by 1 base and 4 bases, with 7 bases remaining between them. Looked up from germline, CDR1 is SGHAT and CDR2 is FQDESV (reference sequence).

The chain recombines TRBV5-1 with TRBJ2-2; 11 bases are shared with TRBD1. The CDR3 extends over 15 amino acids. The trim removed 2 bases at V and 5 bases at J, leaving 2 bases unmatched. Per germline, CDR1 SGHRS and CDR2 YFSETQ. CDR3 sequence: CASSFRDRGTGELFF. CDR3 DNA: TGCGCCAGCAGCTTCCGGGACAGGGGGACCGGGGAGCTGTTTTTT. Together with reference TRBV5-1 and TRBJ2-2, the CDR3 gives the full variable domain: KAGVTQTPRYLIKTRGQQVTLSCSPISGHRSVSWYQQTPGQGLQFLFEYFSETQRNKGNFPGRFSGRQFSNSRSEMNVSTLELGDSALYLCASSFRDRGTGELFFGEGSRLTVL.

The chain uses TRBV19 and TRBJ2-7; TRBD2 matches 10 bases. The trim removed 1 base at V and 5 bases at J, leaving 5 bases unmatched. The CDR3 covers 15 residues. The germline V gene encodes CDR1 LNHDA and CDR2 SQIVND (reference sequence). The chain's CDR3 is CASSIASSGRNEQYF. The CDR3 nucleotides are TGTGCCAGTAGTATAGCGAGTAGCGGGAGGAACGAGCAGTACTTC.

The J gene is TRBJ2-7, the V gene TRBV7-2; 7 bases match TRBD2. The CDR3 contains 14 residues. With V trimmed by 5 bases and J by 1 base, 5 bases remained unmatched. CDR1 is SGHTA and CDR2 is FQGNSA in the germline V gene. The CDR3 loop is CASSPSGKSYEQYF. CDR3 DNA sequence: TGTGCCAGCAGCCCAAGCGGGAAGTCCTACGAGCAGTACTTC.

The rearrangement joins TRBV28 to TRBJ1-4, with 10 bases aligning to TRBD1. The CDR3 is made up of 15 amino acids. Germline loops: CDR1 MDHEN, CDR2 SYDVKM. Trimming cost V 4 bases and J 7 bases; bases outside gene matches: 6. The CDR3 nucleotides are TGTGCCAGCAGTTCCGGTGACAGGGGGCCTGAAAAACTGTTTTTT. Encoded protein: CASSSGDRGPEKLFF.

Only a few counts were recorded for this clone. The chain combines TRBV24-1 with TRBJ2-1; TRBD2 might be the D (6 bases). With 7 bases removed from V and 4 bases from J, the gap between germline ends came to 16 bases. This CDR3 has 15 amino acids. From germline, CDR1 is KGHDR and CDR2 SFDVKD. The CDR3 sequence: CATSVEGGVYNEQFF. The CDR3 DNA reads as TGTGCCACCAGCGTTGAGGGAGGAGTGTACAATGAGCAGTTCTTC.

The chain employs TRBV3-1 (or the pseudogene TRBV3-2) and TRBJ2-3; TRBD2 agrees at 7 bases. Per germline, CDR1 LGHDT and CDR2 YNNKEL (reference sequence). Trimming removed 0 bases from V and 6 bases from J; junction bases left unmatched: 6. The CDR3 spans 15 residues. CDR3 DNA: TGTGCCAGCAGCCAAGATTGGACTAGACGGGATACGCAGTATTTT. Residues: CASSQDWTRRDTQYF.

The chain carries TRBV28 and TRBJ1-5; 10 nucleotides match TRBD1. V shed 3 bases and J 0 bases; nucleotides not matched to a gene: 14. CDR1 and CDR2 from the germline V gene are MDHEN and SYDVKM. CDR3 size: 20 residues. CDR3: CASSLGQGRMKFNSNQPQHF. CDR3 in DNA: TGTGCCAGCAGTTTGGGACAGGGGCGAATGAAGTTCAATAGCAATCAGCCCCAGCATTTT.

The chain joins TRBV7-2 to TRBJ2-3; the match to TRBD2 covers 9 bases. Germline-derived CDR1 and CDR2 are SGHTA and FQGNSA. This CDR3 comprises 14 residues. V dropped 5 bases and J dropped 2; count of bases not matched to a gene: 2. The CDR3 is CASSRGRATDTQYF. The DNA of the CDR3 is TGTGCCAGCAGCCGCGGGAGGGCCACAGATACGCAGTATTTT.

This clone was detected only a few times. The rearrangement uses TRBV5-1 and TRBJ2-7; tentative D call: TRBD1 (6 bases). Between the trimmed V and J ends, which lost 6 bases and 6 bases, there was a span of 25 bases. The CDR3 totals 16 residues. Germline CDR1 reads SGHRS; CDR2 reads YFSETQ. The CDR3 protein is CASTGQWGSQTGEQYF. As DNA, the CDR3 is TGCGCCAGCACAGGACAGTGGGGGAGTCAGACTGGCGAGCAGTACTTC.

The V and J genes are TRBV18 and TRBJ2-5, with D tentatively TRBD1 (7 bases). The CDR3 totals 15 residues. V was shortened by 1 base and J by 5 bases, with 14 bases between the two germline ends. The germline V gene has CDR1 KGHSH and CDR2 LQKENI. In DNA form, the CDR3 reads TGTGCCAGCTCACCACGGCTACAGGGGAGGGAGACCCAGTACTTC. It yields the protein CASSPRLQGRETQYF.

The gene calls are TRBV30 and TRBJ2-5; 9 bases are a match to TRBD2. This CDR3 has 15 amino acids. The J segment lost 5 bases and the V segment lost 4 bases, leaving 11 bases of the junction unmatched. CDR1 is GTSNPN, CDR2 SVGIG, per germline (reference sequence). Here the CDR3 reads CAWTSGTGVGETQYF. CDR3 coding DNA: TGTGCCTGGACTAGCGGGACGGGGGTAGGGGAGACCCAGTACTTC.

V gene TRBV2 combines with J gene TRBJ1-5; the D is unclear. Germline V CDR1 and CDR2: SNHLY, FYNNEI. V lost 5 bases and J lost 0, with 11 bases in between. This CDR3 contains 15 residues. The CDR3, as DNA: TGTGCCAGCAGTTCCCAGAGGAATAGCAATCAGCCCCAGCATTTT. As protein: CASSSQRNSNQPQHF.

This clone was counted between two and nine times. The chain combines TRBV5-1 with TRBJ1-1; maybe TRBD1 (6 bases). The CDR3 consists of 17 residues. V shed 1 base and J shed 5 bases, with 21 bases lying between them. Germline values: CDR1 SGHRS, CDR2 YFSETQ. CDR3 amino acids: CASSLILRTDRRTEAFF. Written as DNA, the CDR3 is TGCGCCAGCAGCTTGATACTAAGGACAGACAGACGAACTGAAGCTTTCTTT. Using reference TRBV5-1 and TRBJ1-1 for the parts outside the CDR3, the full variable domain is KAGVTQTPRYLIKTRGQQVTLSCSPISGHRSVSWYQQTPGQGLQFLFEYFSETQRNKGNFPGRFSGRQFSNSRSEMNVSTLELGDSALYLCASSLILRTDRRTEAFFGQGTRLTVV.

The rearrangement links TRBV7-9 to TRBJ2-7; the D gene is possibly TRBD2 (6 bases). This CDR3 is 18 amino acids long. Deletions cut 5 bases from V and 0 bases from J, with 23 bases between. CDR1 is SEHNR, CDR2 FQNEAQ, per germline (reference sequence). DNA for the CDR3: TGTGCCAGCAGCGTAAGCGGAGTAGCGGACCTAGCCTCCTACGAGCAGTACTTC. Amino acid sequence: CASSVSGVADLASYEQYF.

This sequence joins TRBV5-1 and TRBJ2-5; 7 bases line up with TRBD2. V shed 4 bases and J 3 bases; nucleotides not matched to a gene: 6. Germline-derived CDR1 and CDR2 are SGHRS and YFSETQ. This CDR3 has 14 residues. CDR3 sequence: CASSPWREKETQYF. CDR3 coding DNA: TGCGCCAGCAGCCCCTGGCGGGAGAAAGAGACCCAGTACTTC. Using reference TRBV5-1 and TRBJ2-5 for the parts outside the CDR3, the full variable domain is KAGVTQTPRYLIKTRGQQVTLSCSPISGHRSVSWYQQTPGQGLQFLFEYFSETQRNKGNFPGRFSGRQFSNSRSEMNVSTLELGDSALYLCASSPWREKETQYFGPGTRLLVL.

The chain carries TRBV4-2 and TRBJ2-7; D unresolved. The CDR3 is made up of 13 amino acids. The germline V and J ends were trimmed by 0 bases and 6 bases, with 9 bases remaining between them. Germline CDR1 and CDR2: LGHNA and YNFKEQ. CDR3 amino acids: CASSQEVHSEQYF. The CDR3 nucleotides are TGTGCCAGCAGCCAAGAGGTGCACTCCGAGCAGTACTTC.

The chain recombines TRBV5-8 with TRBJ2-1, with 7 bases fitting TRBD2. This CDR3 is built from 17 residues. V trimming: 0 bases; J trimming: 3 bases; junction bases outside the gene matches: 9. Germline V gene data show CDR1 as SGHTS and CDR2 as YDEGEE. The CDR3 region is CASSLGGGYTNYNEQFF. The CDR3 DNA sequence: TGTGCCAGCAGCTTGGGCGGGGGATACACCAACTACAATGAGCAGTTCTTC.

In its sample, this clone was seen a few times. V gene TRBV2 combines with J gene TRBJ2-2; 8 nucleotides line up with TRBD2. Germline V gene sequence: CDR1 SNHLY, CDR2 FYNNEI. This CDR3 has 14 residues. V was pared by 4 bases and J by 5 bases, with 3 bases of the junction left unmatched. The CDR3 sequence is CASSAQRGTGELFF. The CDR3 nucleotides read TGTGCCAGCAGTGCTCAGCGGGGGACCGGGGAGCTGTTTTTT.

The rearrangement joins TRBV18 to TRBJ2-3; maybe TRBD1 (5 bases). Germline-derived CDR1 and CDR2 are KGHSH and LQKENI. V was pared by 2 bases and J by 2 bases, with 11 bases between. This CDR3 has 15 residues. The chain's CDR3 is CASSPFTGYTDTQYF. The CDR3 DNA reads as TGTGCCAGCTCACCATTTACAGGATACACAGATACGCAGTATTTT.

The chain combines TRBV11-3 with TRBJ2-7; 12 bases are a match to TRBD2. The V gene's germline CDR1 is SGHNT and CDR2 YENEEA. This CDR3 spans 15 amino acids. V lost 5 bases to trimming and J lost 2 bases; unmatched junction nucleotides: 4. CDR3 bases: TGTGCCAGCAGCCGGGGACTAGCGGGCCCCTACGAGCAGTACTTC. This codes for CASSRGLAGPYEQYF.

V and J are TRBV5-1 and TRBJ2-5, with a tentative D call TRBD2 (6 bases). With 3 bases removed from V and 5 bases from J, the gap between germline ends came to 23 bases. This CDR3 has 17 amino acids. Germline V gene data show CDR1 as SGHRS and CDR2 as YFSETQ. CDR3 in amino acids: CASSSPPGSGDWETQYF. CDR3 sequence (DNA): TGCGCCAGCAGCTCCCCACCGGGCTCTGGGGACTGGGAGACCCAGTACTTC.